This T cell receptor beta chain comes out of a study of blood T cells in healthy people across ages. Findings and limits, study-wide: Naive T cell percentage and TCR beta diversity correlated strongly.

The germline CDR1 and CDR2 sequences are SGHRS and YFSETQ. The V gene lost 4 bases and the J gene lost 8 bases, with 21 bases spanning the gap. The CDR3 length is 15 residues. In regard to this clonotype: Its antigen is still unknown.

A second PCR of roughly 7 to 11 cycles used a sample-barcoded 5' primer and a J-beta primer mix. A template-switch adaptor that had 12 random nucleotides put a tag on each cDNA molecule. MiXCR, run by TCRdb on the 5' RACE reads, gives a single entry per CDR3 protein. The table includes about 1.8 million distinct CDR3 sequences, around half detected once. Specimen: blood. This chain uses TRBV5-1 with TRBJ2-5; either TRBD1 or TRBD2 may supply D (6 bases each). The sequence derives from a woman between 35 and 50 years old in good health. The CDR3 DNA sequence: TGCGCCAGCAGCCTAACGGGGGCAGTTACTGGAACCCAGTACTTC. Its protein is CASSLTGAVTGTQYF.